This record looks at one T cell receptor beta chain sequence and its context. The data belong to a study of control samples from healthy donors and cancer patients. The CDR3 spans 13 residues. Trimming removed 10 bases from V and 7 bases from J, with 16 bases in between. Germline lookup yields CDR1 ENHRY and CDR2 SYGVKD. Sequenced by immunoSEQ multiplex PCR; TCRdb stores in-frame clones only, minus some. The data contain fewer than 65,000 clones, around nine tenths of them seen just once; the ten biggest clones take up about 1.6%. Sequencing input: PBMCs. The receptor's source is a man in his forties with colorectal cancer. The gene calls are TRBV10-3 and TRBJ2-2; D is perhaps TRBD1 (7 bases). CDR3: CATRETGHGELFF. The CDR3 DNA sequence: TGTGCCACACGGGAGACAGGGCACGGGGAGCTGTTTTTT.